Shown below are 8 T cell receptor beta chains from a single sample sequenced in a study of T cells in tuberculosis. Profiling relied on immunoSEQ multiplex PCR, and the TCRdb table lists in-frame clones only, not all of them. Of about 37,000 clones in the sample, almost 95% were seen once. Sequencing input: PBMCs. The receptor source for this set is a donor aged 5 to 30 with latent tuberculosis or without tuberculosis infection. Some clones in this sample may be carry-over from other donors' samples.

This clone was recorded only once. This sequence joins TRBV14 and TRBJ2-4; D might be TRBD2 (6 bases). V dropped 2 bases and J dropped 2 bases, with 13 bases sitting between them. The germline V gene has CDR1 SGHDN and CDR2 FVKESK. This CDR3 has 16 amino acids. The CDR3 DNA reads TGTGCCAGCAGCCAAAGGGCTAGCGTGCCCAAAAACATTCAGTACTTC. Translating it yields CASSQRASVPKNIQYF.

The V call is TRBV19, the J call TRBJ2-4, with D possibly TRBD1 on 5 matching bases. The V gene lost 4 bases and the J gene lost 0 bases, with 13 bases spanning the gap. Germline V gene lookup returns CDR1 LNHDA and CDR2 SQIVND (reference sequence). The CDR3 length is 16 residues. The CDR3 coding sequence is TGTGCCAGTAGTACGACAGCTTTTCTAGCCAAAAACATTCAGTACTTC. This gives the protein CASSTTAFLAKNIQYF.

This chain links TRBV6-5 with TRBJ1-2; TRBD1 agrees at 9 bases. The CDR3 is made up of 13 amino acids. Germline V gene lookup returns CDR1 MNHEY and CDR2 SVGAGI. V gave up 5 bases and J gave up 8 bases; unmatched junction bases: 6. The CDR3 here is CASSPGTGPGYTF. The CDR3 region has the DNA TGTGCCAGCAGTCCCGGGACAGGGCCCGGCTACACCTTC.

The chain recombines TRBV19 with TRBJ1-1; D remains ambiguous. Germline V CDR1 and CDR2: LNHDA, SQIVND (reference sequence). The ends were cut back, 2 bases at V and 3 bases at J, with 16 bases in the middle. CDR3 size: 16 residues. The CDR3 region is CASSIQYPYADTEAFF. DNA of the CDR3: TGTGCCAGTAGTATACAGTATCCCTACGCGGACACTGAAGCTTTCTTT.

This chain joins TRBV4-2 and TRBJ1-3; no definite D call. Per the germline V gene, CDR1 is LGHNA and CDR2 is YNFKEQ. Trimming shortened V by 0 bases and J by 1 base, and 7 bases separated the two germline ends. CDR3 length equals 15 residues. CDR3 bases: TGTGCCAGCAGCCAAGAGGGCACTTCTGGAAACACCATATATTTT. It is translated as CASSQEGTSGNTIYF.

Turning to this clone: At one of its ends the junction is not consistent with the germline gene, which may arise from a read error. The rearrangement uses TRBV5-4 and TRBJ2-5; 14 nucleotides align to TRBD2. The CDR3 sequence is 17 residues long. Looked up from germline, CDR1 is SGHNT and CDR2 is YYREEE (reference sequence). The CDR3 region has the DNA TGTGCCAGTAGCTTGGATAGACTAGCGGGGGGGCGCGGGACCCAGTACTTC. Translated: CASSLDRLAGGRGTQYF.

The CDR3 reads CASSPSGNTEAFF. CDR3 sequence (DNA): TGTGCCAGTAGCCCCTCCGGGAACACTGAAGCTTTCTTT. V gene TRBV5-4 combines with J gene TRBJ1-1; D gene ambiguous. V was cut by 8 bases and J by 1 base, with 12 bases left in between. Per germline, CDR1 SGHNT and CDR2 YYREEE (reference sequence). CDR3 length equals 13 residues.

This clone has just a few counts. This chain joins TRBV7-9 and TRBJ2-7, with 8 bases identical to TRBD1. The CDR3 extends over 13 amino acids. V gave up 6 bases and J gave up 3 bases; unmatched junction bases: 4. The germline gives CDR1 SEHNR, CDR2 FQNEAQ (reference sequence). As DNA, the CDR3 is TGTGCCAGCAGTTTCGACAGGGGCTACGAGCAGTACTTC. Protein: CASSFDRGYEQYF.